This TCR beta chain was found in a study of blood T cell repertoires in COVID-19. Study background: Whether acute or convalescent, the COVID-19 samples came from the United States, Italy and Spain.

V lost 7 bases and J 0 bases, leaving 22 bases between the germline ends. This CDR3 comprises 18 residues. The germline gives CDR1 MNHEY, CDR2 SMNVEV (reference sequence). Original methodology: Nucleated cell number was recorded as an estimate derived from reference gene primer amplification. Sequencing used immunoSEQ multiplex PCR; TCRdb keeps in-frame clones, though not all of them. V and J calls plus clone size are reproduced from that table; the DNA served to infer D and trimming. The profile shows around 49,000 clones, around four fifths of them singletons. Participant ages covered about 18 to 100 years across around 25 US areas. Participant reports of clinical history set cohort assignment.

The TCR sequence derives from a woman between 45 and 60 years old with acute COVID-19. Sequences were obtained from PBMCs or T cells enriched from blood (not recorded which). The chain joins TRBV27 to TRBJ1-5; no definite D call. Here the CDR3 DNA reads TGTGCCAGCACTCTCAGAGGAGGCGGTGAATATAGCAATCAGCCCCAGCATTTT. This translates into CASTLRGGGEYSNQPQHF.